The clone carrying this T cell receptor beta chain showed up just a few times. This sample is part of a study of cytomegalovirus exposure and HLA in healthy donors. The PCR contained 60 Vbeta and 13 Jbeta primers. Here immunoSEQ multiplex PCR was the method, and the copy in TCRdb shows in-frame clones only, minus some. The table lists some 110,000 clones, over 60% of them singletons. Looked up from germline, CDR1 is SGHKS and CDR2 is YYEKEE (reference sequence). This CDR3 comprises 14 residues. The V end lost 0 bases, the J end lost 4 bases, and 10 bases lay between the germline ends. The receptor was derived from a woman under 30 in good health and CMV-seropositive. Material: PBMCs. The rearrangement links TRBV5-5 to TRBJ1-1; possible D gene TRBD1, 5 bases. CDR3 coding DNA: TGTGCCAGCAGCTTGGTGGGGCGTAGCACTGAAGCTTTCTTT. Translated, it gives CASSLVGRSTEAFF.